These 8 T cell receptor beta chains share one sample of origin, sequenced in a study of cytomegalovirus exposure and HLA in healthy donors. PCR amplification relied on 60 Vbeta primers (plus 13 Jbeta primers). Here immunoSEQ multiplex PCR was the method, and the copy in TCRdb shows in-frame clones only, minus some. Of 75,000 to 100,000 clones in the sample, 64% were seen once. Source material: PBMCs. The receptors originated from a man aged 55 to 70 in good health and CMV-seronegative.

The J gene is TRBJ1-2, the V gene TRBV27; D unclear. V was clipped by 5 bases and J by 4 bases, with 17 bases between them. Germline V CDR1 and CDR2: MNHEY, SMNVEV (reference sequence). The CDR3 consists of 15 residues. The CDR3: CASSLTGRVGYGYTF. CDR3 sequence (DNA): TGTGCCAGCAGTCTAACGGGTCGCGTAGGCTATGGCTACACCTTC.

This clone occurred a few times. V is TRBV6-5 and J is TRBJ2-7; D uncertain. CDR1 is MNHEY and CDR2 is SVGAGI in the germline V gene. V gave up 6 bases and J gave up 3 bases, with 9 bases separating them. This CDR3 spans 12 amino acids. DNA for the CDR3: TGTGCCAGCAGCCCTCTAGGCTACGAGCAGTACTTC. This codes for CASSPLGYEQYF.

This clone was detected only a few times. The chain joins TRBV28 to TRBJ2-6; 7 bases map to TRBD2. V lost 2 bases, J lost 1 base, and 5 bases stayed unmatched. Germline V gene data show CDR1 as MDHEN and CDR2 as SYDVKM. There are 17 residues in the CDR3. The CDR3 nucleotides read TGTGCCAGCAGTTTAGGGGACGGGGGGTCTGGGGCCAACGTCCTGACTTTC. This encodes CASSLGDGGSGANVLTF.

This chain uses TRBV19 with TRBJ1-5; TRBD1 matches 7 bases. CDR1 LNHDA and CDR2 SQIVND come from the germline V gene (reference sequence). This CDR3 region has 18 residues. V trimming: 7 bases; J trimming: 3 bases; junction bases outside the gene matches: 18. The CDR3 here is CASTQTGTSIASNQPQHF. The CDR3 DNA is TGTGCCAGTACCCAGACAGGGACTTCTATCGCCTCCAATCAGCCCCAGCATTTT.

The chain employs TRBV29-1 and TRBJ1-2; 8 bases are shared with TRBD1. Germline lookup yields CDR1 SQVTM and CDR2 ANQGSEA. The CDR3 runs to 14 residues. Trimming at V came to 6 bases and at J to 0 bases, leaving 6 bases not matched to a gene. CDR3 protein: CSVGTGTPNYGYTF. In DNA form, the CDR3 reads TGCAGCGTCGGGACAGGCACACCTAACTATGGCTACACCTTC.

The chain combines TRBV29-1 with TRBJ2-7, with a possible D match to TRBD1 (6 bases). With 4 bases removed from V and 3 bases from J, the gap between germline ends came to 10 bases. Germline lookup yields CDR1 SQVTM and CDR2 ANQGSEA. The CDR3 runs 12 residues. The CDR3 reads CSVVTGSYEQYF. The CDR3 nucleotides read TGCAGCGTTGTGACAGGTAGCTACGAGCAGTACTTC.

This clone was seen a handful of times. The chain joins TRBV7-9 to TRBJ2-4; maybe TRBD1 (5 bases). V was trimmed by 5 bases and J by 1 base, leaving 12 bases between them. Germline V gene lookup returns CDR1 SEHNR and CDR2 FQNEAQ (reference sequence). The CDR3 runs to 15 residues. In DNA, the CDR3 is TGTGCCAGCAGCGCCCAGGGAATTGCCAAAAACATTCAGTACTTC. It encodes CASSAQGIAKNIQYF. Full variable domain (outside the CDR3, taken from reference TRBV7-9 and TRBJ2-4): DTGVSQNPRHKITKRGQNVTFRCDPISEHNRLYWYRQTLGQGPEFLTYFQNEAQLEKSRLLSDRFSAERPKGSFSTLEIQRTEQGDSAMYLCASSAQGIAKNIQYFGAGTRLSVL.

With regard to this clone: Mismatch with germline at one junction end may stem from a read error. V gene TRBV6-1 combines with J gene TRBJ1-1; D is perhaps TRBD1 (5 bases). There are 14 residues in the CDR3. Germline V gene data show CDR1 as MNHNS and CDR2 as SASEGT. In nucleotides, the CDR3 is TGTGCCAGCACTGAACTTTGGGGGGACACTGAAGCTTTCTTT. Its translation is CASTELWGDTEAFF.